Given below is one T cell receptor (beta chain) in context. Its antigen remains undetermined. Qualities for individual bases were not recorded, and no much larger clone is one base off. Synthesis of TCR cDNA relied on 5'RACE template switching, a step that introduced a universal primer site along with unique molecular identifiers. cDNA synthesis was primed from both the TCR alpha and TCR beta constant segments. Libraries were amplified in two PCR steps, with sample barcodes and sequencing adapters added in the second step. Sequencing of libraries was performed on Illumina HiSeq 2500 (2x100 bp) or NovaSeq (2x150 bp). Regarding the original processing steps: Demultiplexing of reads and collapsing into UMI consensus sequences were performed with MIGEC, and V(D)J alignment was carried out with MiXCR. Vaccine-responding clonotypes were defined with edgeR using replicate PBMC samples, requiring FDR below 0.01 and a log2 fold change above 5 up to day 15. Each bulk clonotype received a CD4 or CD8 identity based on whether the sequenced CD4 or CD8 repertoire contained that clonotype at higher abundance. The public sequencing data were trimmed at Q25 with fastp and processed into clonotypes with MiXCR by TCRdb, which kept only in-frame beta chains. CDR3 protein sequences are deduplicated, and each keeps its most common genes and DNA. TCRdb, rather than the study authors, made the V and J calls. Within this sample are around 360,000 distinct CDR3 sequences, with 11% of them counted one time only. 18% of the sample is held by the ten biggest clonotypes.

The record originates from a study of T cells after yellow fever vaccination (dated by TCRdb to the late 2010s). At the level of the whole study: The SMART-Seq v4 Ultra Low Input RNA kit was used to prepare libraries from fractions with low cell numbers. Bulk TCR alpha and beta repertoires were sequenced longitudinally to track T-cell clones before and after primary and booster YFV17D yellow fever vaccination. Two healthy male donors, one aged 18 to 30 and one aged 30 to 39 years, were included in the cohort. Bulk PBMC replicates and cell subsets were isolated from blood drawn at multiple timepoints before and after both primary and secondary immunization.

General study outcomes and caveats: FACS-sorted repertoires could contain abundant contaminating clonotypes from the bulk population, so computational filtering was required. After the booster, most clones that had expanded after primary vaccination were detected again (approximately 96% of CD4 and roughly nine tenths of CD8), suggesting broad maintenance of memory. Only a couple of donors were included in the study, so the extent to which the findings can be generalized is limited. Compared with the primary T-cell response, the secondary T-cell response was weaker but faster, peaking on day 5 rather than day 15. A small share of clonotypes occurred in both CD4 and CD8 compartments, likely arising from convergent recombination.

According to the germline V gene (reference sequence), CDR1 reads DFQATT and CDR2 reads SNEGSKA. Relative to germline, V is 0 bases shorter and J is 7 bases shorter, with 16 bases between their ends. Measured from the cysteine to the phenylalanine, the CDR3 is 15 residues long. Only the CDR3 region is kept as DNA, spanning 45 bases read in frame from base 1. This specimen's treatment or condition label, interpreted: live attenuated yellow fever vaccine strain. At each blood-draw timepoint, two biological replicates of bulk PBMCs were collected. PBMCs were isolated from peripheral blood using a standard Ficoll-Paque protocol. TriZol was used to extract RNA from bulk PBMCs, CD4 and CD8 fractions, and dextramer-positive and dextramer-negative fractions.

This chain joins TRBV20-1 to TRBJ1-5, with no reliable assignment of the D segment. This specimen was PBMCs, taken on the day of the first yellow fever vaccination. The clonotype comes from a man aged 18 to 35 who received the YFV17D yellow fever vaccine. DNA sequence: TGCAGTGCTAGAGATTCCTTTTCAGTCCTACAGCCCCAGCATTTT. It is translated as CSARDSFSVLQPQHF.